This is a list of T cell receptor beta chains from one sample in a study of T cell repertoires in cytomegalovirus infection. MiXCR, run by TCRdb on the reads, gives a single entry per CDR3 protein. The data hold some 320,000 distinct CDR3 sequences, with over 7.5% observed a single time. The sequencing input was PBMCs. These receptors originate from a human donor in good health (CMV status not recorded). Some clones in this sample may be carry-over from other donors' samples. Each CDR3 is given with its conserved first and last residue. Fields, in order: clone size, D gene, J gene, V gene, CDR3 protein, CDR3 DNA. A D gene is named only where the DNA matches it firmly. Clone size is stated in some rows and not others, as once, few, many or a class when expanded.

>few|-|TRBJ2-2|TRBV9
CASSGRHSTGELFF
TGTGCCAGCAGCGGGCGCCACTCCACCGGGGAGCTGTTTTTT
>few|-|TRBJ1-1|TRBV29-1
CSGGNTEAFF
TGCAGCGGGGGGAACACTGAAGCTTTCTTT
>-|TRBD2|TRBJ2-6|TRBV6-5
CASSQAGAGANVLTF
TGTGCCAGCAGTCAAGCGGGAGCTGGGGCCAACGTCCTGACTTTC
>few|TRBD2|TRBJ2-1|TRBV7-2
CASSTSTSGSYEQFF
TGTGCCAGCAGCACATCGACTAGCGGGAGTTATGAGCAGTTCTTC
>many|-|TRBJ2-7|TRBV7-2
CASSLERPYEQYF
TGTGCCAGCAGCTTAGAACGGCCCTACGAGCAGTACTTC
>many|-|TRBJ1-4|TRBV7-9
CASSLSFREGEKLFF
TGTGCCAGCAGCTTAAGCTTCAGGGAAGGGGAAAAACTGTTTTTT
>many|-|TRBJ2-1|TRBV19
CASSMAAAGGEQFF
TGTGCCAGTAGTATGGCTGCCGCCGGGGGTGAGCAGTTCTTC
>many|-|TRBJ1-5|TRBV7-2
CASSAAGPGNQPQHF
TGTGCCAGCAGCGCCGCGGGGCCTGGGAATCAGCCCCAGCATTTT
>few|TRBD2|TRBJ2-7|TRBV7-9
CASSPGGGGAYEQYF
TGTGCCAGCAGCCCCGGCGGGGGGGGGGCCTACGAGCAGTACTTC
>-|TRBD1|TRBJ2-2|TRBV12-3/TRBV12-4
CASSLRTGRSGELFF
TGTGCCAGCAGTTTGCGGACAGGGCGGTCCGGGGAGCTGTTTTTT
>-|-|TRBJ2-1|TRBV7-8
CASSLSETTYNEQFF
TGTGCCAGCAGCTTATCTGAAACAACTTACAATGAGCAGTTCTTC
>few|-|TRBJ1-6|TRBV2
CASTRGLINSPLHF
TGTGCCAGCACGCGGGGACTGATTAATTCACCCCTCCACTTT
>-|-|TRBJ1-1|TRBV6-6
CASSYAGNTEAFF
TGTGCCAGCAGTTATGCCGGGAACACTGAAGCTTTCTTT
>many|-|TRBJ1-6|TRBV7-2
CASQTGLSPLHF
TGTGCCAGCCAAACTGGGCTCTCACCCCTCCACTTT
>many|-|TRBJ1-2|TRBV7-9
CASSWTEAHGYTF
TGTGCCAGCAGCTGGACAGAGGCGCATGGCTACACCTTC
>-|-|TRBJ2-4|TRBV5-6
CASSLVDTKNIQYF
TGTGCCAGCAGCTTGGTGGACACCAAAAACATTCAGTACTTC
>many|TRBD2|TRBJ2-1|TRBV7-8
CASSLAGVNEQFF
TGTGCCAGCAGCCTAGCGGGAGTAAATGAGCAGTTCTTC
>many|-|TRBJ1-2|TRBV7-3
CASSPSTGSNYGYTF
TGTGCCAGCAGCCCTTCAACGGGGAGTAACTATGGCTACACCTTC
>few|-|TRBJ1-1|TRBV5-6
CASSLGARFSEAFF
TGTGCCAGCAGCTTGGGAGCTCGGTTCTCTGAAGCTTTCTTT
>many|-|TRBJ1-6|TRBV11-2
CASSLDSGEVMPPLHF
TGTGCCAGCAGCTTAGATTCGGGGGAGGTAATGCCACCCCTCCACTTT
>few|TRBD1|TRBJ1-2|TRBV25-1
CASSVTGNYGYTF
TGTGCCAGCAGTGTGACAGGGAACTATGGCTACACCTTC
>-|-|TRBJ2-2|TRBV10-3
CAISVRLPANTGELFF
TGTGCCATCAGTGTTCGACTGCCCGCGAACACCGGGGAGCTGTTTTTT
>many|-|TRBJ1-6|TRBV7-2
CASSGQAFAYNSPLHF
TGTGCCAGCAGCGGTCAGGCTTTTGCCTATAATTCACCCCTCCACTTT
>-|TRBD1|TRBJ1-2|TRBV27
CASSFLDGDRSSAGYTF
TGTGCCAGCAGTTTTTTAGACGGGGACAGGTCGTCGGCCGGCTACACCTTC
>many|-|TRBJ2-5|TRBV7-2
CASSRGYQETQYF
TGTGCCAGCAGCCGGGGGTACCAAGAGACCCAGTACTTC
>few|-|TRBJ1-4|TRBV4-3
CASSQVARGPSTNEKLFF
TGCGCCAGCAGCCAAGTGGCCAGGGGTCCCTCAACTAATGAAAAACTGTTTTTT
>few|-|TRBJ2-5|TRBV12-3/TRBV12-4
CATSSFWTQYF
TGTGCCACCTCATCCTTTTGGACCCAGTACTTC
>-|TRBD2|TRBJ2-3|TRBV20-1
CSARSPSGTSGGAPTDTQYF
TGCAGTGCTAGATCTCCATCCGGGACTAGCGGGGGGGCGCCCACAGATACGCAGTATTTT
>-|-|TRBJ1-1|TRBV12-3/TRBV12-4
CASSLGIARGNTEAFF
TGTGCCAGCAGTTTAGGCATAGCTCGGGGAAACACTGAAGCTTTCTTT
>few|TRBD2|TRBJ2-5|TRBV6-5
CATKSGVETQYF
TGTGCCACCAAAAGCGGGGTCGAGACCCAGTACTTC
>-|-|TRBJ2-1|TRBV2
CASTKEGRAQSNEQFF
TGTGCCAGCACTAAGGAAGGCAGGGCCCAATCGAATGAGCAGTTCTTC
>many|TRBD1|TRBJ2-7|TRBV19
CASSIRSDRGTYEQYF
TGTGCCAGTAGTATACGTTCGGACAGGGGCACCTACGAGCAGTACTTC
>-|-|TRBJ1-1|TRBV7-2
CASILGETRNTEAFF
TGTGCCAGCATCTTAGGGGAGACAAGGAACACTGAAGCTTTCTTT
>few|TRBD2|TRBJ2-1|TRBV29-1
CSANLAGSGNEQFF
TGCAGCGCCAACCTAGCGGGATCTGGCAATGAGCAGTTCTTC
>few|-|TRBJ1-4|TRBV28
CASSLFERQGNLFF
TGTGCCAGCAGTTTATTCGAGCGGCAGGGCAACCTGTTTTTT
>many|-|TRBJ2-6|TRBV5-5
CASSLSLQGTGANVLTF
TGTGCCAGCAGCTTGTCCCTCCAGGGAACTGGGGCCAACGTCCTGACTTTC
>few|TRBD2|TRBJ2-1|TRBV6-2/TRBV6-3
CPTSGLEQFF
TGTCCAACTAGCGGACTTGAGCAGTTCTTC
>-|-|TRBJ1-3|TRBV2
CASIYRTAYFSTSSGNTIYF
TGTGCCAGCATCTATAGGACAGCTTATTTCTCAACGAGCTCTGGAAACACCATATATTTT
>few|-|TRBJ2-5|TRBV20-1
CSAGEGGSGAQYF
TGCAGTGCTGGGGAGGGGGGGTCTGGGGCCCAGTACTTC
>few|TRBD1|TRBJ1-4|TRBV29-1
CSVTGQGLREKLFF
TGCAGCGTTACGGGACAGGGTTTACGTGAAAAACTGTTTTTT
>few|-|TRBJ1-3|TRBV28
CASSLGQVSGNTIYF
TGTGCCAGCAGTTTAGGGCAGGTCTCTGGAAACACCATATATTTT
>-|TRBD2|TRBJ2-1|TRBV28
CASSAPGTRVRSLF
TGTGCCAGCAGTGCCCCCGGGACTAGAGTTAGATCACTGTTC
>many|TRBD1|TRBJ1-4|TRBV7-9
CASSLTGVGEKLFF
TGTGCCAGCAGCCTGACAGGGGTAGGAGAAAAACTGTTTTTT
>many|-|TRBJ2-5|TRBV12-3/TRBV12-4
CASSGDSFTFYF
TGTGCCAGCAGTGGGGACTCTTTCACCTTTTACTTC
>few|-|TRBJ1-4|TRBV28
CASSLWSRVLNEKLFF
TGTGCCAGCAGTTTATGGTCACGGGTTCTTAATGAAAAACTGTTTTTT
>many|TRBD1|TRBJ1-1|TRBV12-3/TRBV12-4
CASSTQGAKTEAFF
TGTGCCAGCAGTACCCAGGGGGCTAAGACTGAAGCTTTCTTT
>-|-|TRBJ2-2|TRBV19
CASSIVQGRGTGELFF
TGTGCCAGTAGTATAGTCCAGGGACGGGGTACCGGGGAGCTGTTTTTT
>many|-|TRBJ1-1|TRBV7-2
CASTRGNTEAFF
TGTGCCAGCACCAGAGGGAACACTGAAGCTTTCTTT
>-|TRBD1|TRBJ1-1|TRBV15
CATSRATGANTEAFF
TGTGCCACCAGCAGAGCGACAGGGGCGAACACTGAAGCTTTCTTT
>many|-|TRBJ2-1|TRBV7-2
CASSLVGTTTHEQFF
TGTGCCAGCAGCTTAGTGGGGACGACCACCCATGAGCAGTTCTTC
>few|TRBD1|TRBJ2-7|TRBV27
CASSLNVGTGEQYF
TGTGCCAGCAGTTTAAACGTCGGGACAGGCGAGCAGTACTTC
>-|-|TRBJ2-7|TRBV5-4
CASSLEGLRSGDYEQYF
TGTGCCAGCAGCTTGGAAGGGCTCCGTAGCGGAGACTACGAGCAGTACTTC
>few|-|TRBJ1-2|TRBV2
CASTWTLYGYTF
TGTGCCAGCACGTGGACACTTTATGGCTACACCTTC
>many|-|TRBJ2-6|TRBV7-8
CASSSLTGKSGANVLTF
TGTGCCAGCAGCTCTCTAACAGGGAAATCTGGGGCCAACGTCCTGACTTTC
>many|TRBD1|TRBJ1-1|TRBV6-2/TRBV6-3
CASSSTQGGVNTEAFF
TGTGCCAGCAGTAGCACACAGGGGGGAGTGAACACTGAAGCTTTCTTT
>-|TRBD2|TRBJ2-2|TRBV7-2
CASSLASRGGTGELFF
TGTGCCAGCAGCTTAGCTAGTCGGGGGGGCACCGGGGAGCTGTTTTTT
>many|TRBD2|TRBJ2-1|TRBV7-9
CASSFRGQETSGRSYNEQFF
TGTGCCAGCAGCTTTCGAGGACAGGAGACTAGCGGGAGATCCTACAATGAGCAGTTCTTC
>many|-|TRBJ2-3|TRBV15
CATSRDGTGGSTDTQYF
TGTGCCACCAGCAGAGATGGTACAGGAGGAAGCACAGATACGCAGTATTTT
>many|-|TRBJ2-3|TRBV7-8
CASALTPSDTQYF
TGTGCCAGCGCTCTAACTCCCTCGGATACGCAGTATTTT
>many|-|TRBJ1-5|TRBV6-2/TRBV6-3
CASSHGGSNQPQHF
TGTGCCAGCAGTCATGGAGGTAGCAATCAGCCCCAGCATTTT